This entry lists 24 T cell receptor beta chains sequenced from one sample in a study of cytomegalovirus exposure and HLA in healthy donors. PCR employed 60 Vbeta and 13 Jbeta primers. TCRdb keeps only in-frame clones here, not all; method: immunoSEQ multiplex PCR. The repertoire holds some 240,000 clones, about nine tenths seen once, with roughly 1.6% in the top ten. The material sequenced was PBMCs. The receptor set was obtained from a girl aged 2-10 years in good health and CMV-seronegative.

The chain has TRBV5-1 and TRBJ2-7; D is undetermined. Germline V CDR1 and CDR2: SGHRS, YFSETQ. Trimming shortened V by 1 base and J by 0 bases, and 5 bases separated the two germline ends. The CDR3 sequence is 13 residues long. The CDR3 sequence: CASSLQASYEQYF. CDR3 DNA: TGCGCCAGCAGCTTGCAGGCCTCCTACGAGCAGTACTTC.

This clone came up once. In DNA form, the CDR3 reads TGTGCCAGCAGCTTGGCAGGGGGGATTTCCTACGAGCAGTACTTC. Encoded protein: CASSLAGGISYEQYF. The rearrangement uses TRBV5-4 and TRBJ2-7; D is possibly TRBD1 (7 bases). Trimming removed 0 bases from V and 1 base from J, with 11 bases in between. The germline V gene has CDR1 SGHNT and CDR2 YYREEE (reference sequence). The CDR3 runs 15 residues.

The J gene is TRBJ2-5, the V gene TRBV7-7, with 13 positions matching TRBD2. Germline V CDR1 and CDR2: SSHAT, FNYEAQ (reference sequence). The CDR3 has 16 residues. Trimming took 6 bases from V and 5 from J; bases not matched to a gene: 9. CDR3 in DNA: TGTGCCAGCAGTCCCACTAGCGGGAGGGCCGGGGAGACCCAGTACTTC. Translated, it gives CASSPTSGRAGETQYF.

CDR3 residues: CASSWDSNRLIGYTF. The CDR3 DNA reads TGTGCCAGCAGTTGGGACAGTAATCGGTTAATTGGCTACACCTTC. The gene calls are TRBV27 and TRBJ1-2; 7 nucleotides align to TRBD1. Germline lookup yields CDR1 MNHEY and CDR2 SMNVEV (reference sequence). The CDR3 runs 15 residues. The junction had 12 bases not matched to a gene; V was cut back by 4 bases and J by 7 bases.

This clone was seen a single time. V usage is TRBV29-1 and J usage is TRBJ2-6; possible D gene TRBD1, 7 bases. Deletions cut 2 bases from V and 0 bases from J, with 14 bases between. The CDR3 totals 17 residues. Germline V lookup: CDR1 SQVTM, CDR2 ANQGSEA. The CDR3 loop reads CSVEYGGDSSGANVLTF. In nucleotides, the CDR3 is TGCAGCGTTGAATATGGCGGGGACAGCTCTGGGGCCAACGTCCTGACTTTC.

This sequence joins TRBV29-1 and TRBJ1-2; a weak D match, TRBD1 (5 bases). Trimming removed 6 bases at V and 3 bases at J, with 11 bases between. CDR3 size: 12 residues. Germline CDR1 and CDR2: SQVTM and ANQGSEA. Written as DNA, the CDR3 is TGCAGCGTGTCGACAGATTACTATGGCTACACCTTC. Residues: CSVSTDYYGYTF.

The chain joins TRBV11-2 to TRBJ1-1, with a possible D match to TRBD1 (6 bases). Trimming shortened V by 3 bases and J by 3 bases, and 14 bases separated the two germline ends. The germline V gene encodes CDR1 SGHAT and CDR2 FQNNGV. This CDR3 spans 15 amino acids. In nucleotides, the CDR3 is TGTGCCAGCAGCTTGGGTACAGGGATCGACACTGAAGCTTTCTTT. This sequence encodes CASSLGTGIDTEAFF.

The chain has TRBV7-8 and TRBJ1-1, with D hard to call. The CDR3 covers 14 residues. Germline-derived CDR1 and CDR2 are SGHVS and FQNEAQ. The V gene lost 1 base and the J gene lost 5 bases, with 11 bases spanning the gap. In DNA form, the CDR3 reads TGTGCCAGCAGCTTAGACGAGACGAGGACTGAAGCTTTCTTT. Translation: CASSLDETRTEAFF.

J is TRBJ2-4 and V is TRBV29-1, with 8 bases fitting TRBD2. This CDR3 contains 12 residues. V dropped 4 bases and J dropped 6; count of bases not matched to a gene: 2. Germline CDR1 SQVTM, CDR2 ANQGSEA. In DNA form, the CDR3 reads TGCAGCGTTGGTGCGGGGGGAAACATTCAGTACTTC. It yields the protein CSVGAGGNIQYF.

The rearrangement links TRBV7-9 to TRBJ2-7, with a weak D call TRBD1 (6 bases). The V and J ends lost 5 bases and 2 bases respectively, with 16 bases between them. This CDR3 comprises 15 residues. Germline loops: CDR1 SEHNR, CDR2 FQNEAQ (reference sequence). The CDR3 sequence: CASSRTDRITYEQYF. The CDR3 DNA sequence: TGTGCCAGCAGCCGTACCGACAGGATCACCTACGAGCAGTACTTC. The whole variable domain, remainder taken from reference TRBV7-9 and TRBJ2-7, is DTGVSQNPRHKITKRGQNVTFRCDPISEHNRLYWYRQTLGQGPEFLTYFQNEAQLEKSRLLSDRFSAERPKGSFSTLEIQRTEQGDSAMYLCASSRTDRITYEQYFGPGTRLTVT.

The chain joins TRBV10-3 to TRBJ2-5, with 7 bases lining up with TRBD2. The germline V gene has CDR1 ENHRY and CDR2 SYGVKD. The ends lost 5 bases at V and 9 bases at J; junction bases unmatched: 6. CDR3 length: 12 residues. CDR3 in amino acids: CAISPGEGAQYF. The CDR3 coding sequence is TGTGCCATCAGTCCCGGGGAGGGTGCCCAGTACTTC.

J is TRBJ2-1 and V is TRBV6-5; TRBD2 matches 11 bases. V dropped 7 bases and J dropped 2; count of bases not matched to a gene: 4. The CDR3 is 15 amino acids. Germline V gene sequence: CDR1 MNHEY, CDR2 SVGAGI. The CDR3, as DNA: TGTGCCAGCATTTCTAGCGGGGGGCCCTACAATGAGCAGTTCTTC. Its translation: CASISSGGPYNEQFF.

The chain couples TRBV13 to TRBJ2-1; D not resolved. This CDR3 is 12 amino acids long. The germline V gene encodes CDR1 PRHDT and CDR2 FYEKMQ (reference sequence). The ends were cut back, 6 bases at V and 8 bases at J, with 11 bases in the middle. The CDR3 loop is CASRSDGHEQFF. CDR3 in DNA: TGTGCCAGCAGAAGCGACGGTCATGAGCAGTTCTTC.

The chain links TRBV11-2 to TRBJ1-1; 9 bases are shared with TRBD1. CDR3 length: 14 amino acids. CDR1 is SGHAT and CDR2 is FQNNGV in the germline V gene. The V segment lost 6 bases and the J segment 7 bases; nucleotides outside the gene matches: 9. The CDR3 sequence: CASRTGGEAGEAFF. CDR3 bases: TGTGCCAGCAGAACAGGGGGCGAAGCGGGTGAAGCTTTCTTT.

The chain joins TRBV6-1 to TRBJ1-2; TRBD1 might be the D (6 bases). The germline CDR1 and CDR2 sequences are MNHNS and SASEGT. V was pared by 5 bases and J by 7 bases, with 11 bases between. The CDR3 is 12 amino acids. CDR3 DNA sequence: TGTGCCAGCAGTCCACAGGGAAGTGGCTACACCTTC. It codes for CASSPQGSGYTF.

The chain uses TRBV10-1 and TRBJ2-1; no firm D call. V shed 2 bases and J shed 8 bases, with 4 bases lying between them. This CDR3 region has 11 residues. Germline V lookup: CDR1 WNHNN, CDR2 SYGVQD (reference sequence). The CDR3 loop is CASSERDEQFF. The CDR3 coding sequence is TGCGCCAGCAGTGAGCGTGATGAGCAGTTCTTC.

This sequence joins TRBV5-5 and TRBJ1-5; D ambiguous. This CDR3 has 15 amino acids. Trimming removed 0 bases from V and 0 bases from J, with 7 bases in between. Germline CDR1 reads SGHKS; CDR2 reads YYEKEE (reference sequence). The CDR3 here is CASSLEPYSNQPQHF. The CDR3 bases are TGTGCCAGCAGCTTGGAGCCCTATAGCAATCAGCCCCAGCATTTT.

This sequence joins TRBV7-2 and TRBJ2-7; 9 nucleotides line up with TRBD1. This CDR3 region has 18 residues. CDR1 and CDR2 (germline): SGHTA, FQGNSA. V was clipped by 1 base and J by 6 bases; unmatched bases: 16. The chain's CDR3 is CASSLVSAYLQGAREQYF. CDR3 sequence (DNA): TGTGCCAGCAGCTTAGTTTCCGCCTATTTACAGGGGGCACGCGAGCAGTACTTC.

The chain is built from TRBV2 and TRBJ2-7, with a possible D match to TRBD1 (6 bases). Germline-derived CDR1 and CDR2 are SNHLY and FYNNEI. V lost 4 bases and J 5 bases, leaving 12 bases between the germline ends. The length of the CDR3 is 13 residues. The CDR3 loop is CASSGHRDHEQYF. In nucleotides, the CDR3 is TGTGCCAGCAGTGGTCACAGGGACCACGAGCAGTACTTC.

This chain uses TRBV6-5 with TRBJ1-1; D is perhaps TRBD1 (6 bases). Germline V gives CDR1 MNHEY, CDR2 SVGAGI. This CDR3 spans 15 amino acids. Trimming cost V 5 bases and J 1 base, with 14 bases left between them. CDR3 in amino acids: CASSGTSGWNTEAFF. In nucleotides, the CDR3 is TGTGCCAGCAGTGGGACATCAGGGTGGAACACTGAAGCTTTCTTT.

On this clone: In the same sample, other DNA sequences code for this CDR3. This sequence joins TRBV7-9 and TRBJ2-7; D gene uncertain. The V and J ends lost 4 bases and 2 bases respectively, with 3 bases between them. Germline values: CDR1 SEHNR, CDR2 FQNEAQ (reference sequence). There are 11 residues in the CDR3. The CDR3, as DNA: TGTGCCAGCAGCTCCACCTACGAGCAGTACTTC. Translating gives CASSSTYEQYF.

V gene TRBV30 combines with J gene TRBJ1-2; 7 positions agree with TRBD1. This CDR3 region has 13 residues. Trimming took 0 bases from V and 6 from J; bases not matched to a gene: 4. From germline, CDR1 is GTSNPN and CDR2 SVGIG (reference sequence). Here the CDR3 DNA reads TGTGCCTGGAGTGTTGGGACAGTGAATGGCTACACCTTC. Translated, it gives CAWSVGTVNGYTF. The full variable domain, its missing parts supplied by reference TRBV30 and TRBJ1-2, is SQTIHQWPATLVQPVGSPLSLECTVEGTSNPNLYWYRQAAGRGLQLLFYSVGIGQISSEVPQNLSASRPQDRQFILSSKKLLLSDSGFYLCAWSVGTVNGYTFGSGTRLTVV.

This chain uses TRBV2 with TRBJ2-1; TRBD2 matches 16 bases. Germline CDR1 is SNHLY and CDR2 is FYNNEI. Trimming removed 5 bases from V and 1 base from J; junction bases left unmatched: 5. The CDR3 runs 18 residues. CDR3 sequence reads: CASSSGTSGRASYNEQFF. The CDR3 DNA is TGTGCCAGCAGTAGTGGGACTAGCGGGAGGGCTTCCTACAATGAGCAGTTCTTC. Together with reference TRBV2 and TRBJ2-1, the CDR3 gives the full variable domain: EPEVTQTPSHQVTQMGQEVILRCVPISNHLYFYWYRQILGQKVEFLVSFYNNEISEKSEIFDDQFSVERPDGSNFTLKIRSTKLEDSAMYFCASSSGTSGRASYNEQFFGPGTRLTVL.

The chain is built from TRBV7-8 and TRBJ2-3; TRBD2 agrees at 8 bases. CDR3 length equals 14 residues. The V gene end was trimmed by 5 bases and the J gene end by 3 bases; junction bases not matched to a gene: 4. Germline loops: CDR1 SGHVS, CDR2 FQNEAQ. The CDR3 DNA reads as TGTGCCAGCAGCCTTAGCGGGACGACAGATACGCAGTATTTT. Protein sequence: CASSLSGTTDTQYF.